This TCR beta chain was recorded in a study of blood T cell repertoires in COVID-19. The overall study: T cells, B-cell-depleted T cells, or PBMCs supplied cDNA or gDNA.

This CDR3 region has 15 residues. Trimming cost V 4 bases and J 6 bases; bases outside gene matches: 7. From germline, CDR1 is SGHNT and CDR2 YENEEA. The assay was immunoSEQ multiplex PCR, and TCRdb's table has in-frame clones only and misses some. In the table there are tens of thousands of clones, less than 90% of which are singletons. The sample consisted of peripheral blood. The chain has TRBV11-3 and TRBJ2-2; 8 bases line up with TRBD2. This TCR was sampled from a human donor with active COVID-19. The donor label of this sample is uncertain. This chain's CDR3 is CASSSQTGGSGELFF. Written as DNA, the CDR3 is TGTGCCAGCAGCTCCCAGACGGGAGGGTCCGGGGAGCTGTTTTTT.